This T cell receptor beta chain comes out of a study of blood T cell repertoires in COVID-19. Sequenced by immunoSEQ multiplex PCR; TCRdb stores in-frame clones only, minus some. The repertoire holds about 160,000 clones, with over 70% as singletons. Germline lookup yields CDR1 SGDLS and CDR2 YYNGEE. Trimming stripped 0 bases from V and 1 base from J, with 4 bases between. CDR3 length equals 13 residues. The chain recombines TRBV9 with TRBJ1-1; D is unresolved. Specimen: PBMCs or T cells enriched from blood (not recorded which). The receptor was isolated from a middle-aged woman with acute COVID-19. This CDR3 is CASSVVANTEAFF. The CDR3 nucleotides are TGTGCCAGCAGCGTAGTAGCGAACACTGAAGCTTTCTTT.